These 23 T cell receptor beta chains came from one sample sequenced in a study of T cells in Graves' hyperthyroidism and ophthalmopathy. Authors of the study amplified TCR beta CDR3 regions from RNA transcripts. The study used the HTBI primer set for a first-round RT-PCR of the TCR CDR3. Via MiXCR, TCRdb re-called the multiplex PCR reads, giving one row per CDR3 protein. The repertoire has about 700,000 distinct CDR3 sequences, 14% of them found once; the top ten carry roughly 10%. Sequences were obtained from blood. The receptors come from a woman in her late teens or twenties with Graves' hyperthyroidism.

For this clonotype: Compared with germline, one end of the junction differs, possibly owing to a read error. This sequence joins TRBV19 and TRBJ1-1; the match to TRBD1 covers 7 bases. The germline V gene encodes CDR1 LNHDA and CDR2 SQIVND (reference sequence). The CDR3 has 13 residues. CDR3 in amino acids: CASRTQGNPEAFF. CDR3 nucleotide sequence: TGTGCCAGTAGGACACAGGGGAACCCTGAAGCTTTCTTT. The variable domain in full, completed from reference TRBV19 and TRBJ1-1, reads DGGITQSPKYLFRKEGQNVTLSCEQNLNHDAMYWYRQDPGQGLRLIYYSQIVNDFQKGDIAEGYSVSREKKESFPLTVTSAQKNPTAFYLCASRTQGNPEAFFGQGTRLTVV.

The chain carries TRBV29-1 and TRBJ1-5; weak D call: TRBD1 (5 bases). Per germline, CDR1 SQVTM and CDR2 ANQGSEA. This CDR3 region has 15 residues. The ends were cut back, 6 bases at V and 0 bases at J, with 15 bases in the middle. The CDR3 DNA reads TGCAGCGTGTCTGGGGACGGCATTAGCAATCAGCCCCAGCATTTT. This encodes CSVSGDGISNQPQHF.

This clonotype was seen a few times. In nucleotides, the CDR3 is TGTGCCTGGAGTGTACTTGGAGGTGAAGCTTTCTTT. Protein: CAWSVLGGEAFF. The chain links TRBV30 to TRBJ1-1; the D is unclear. The V end was cut by 0 bases, the J end by 7 bases, with 9 bases between. CDR3 length equals 12 residues. The germline CDR1 and CDR2 sequences are GTSNPN and SVGIG (reference sequence).

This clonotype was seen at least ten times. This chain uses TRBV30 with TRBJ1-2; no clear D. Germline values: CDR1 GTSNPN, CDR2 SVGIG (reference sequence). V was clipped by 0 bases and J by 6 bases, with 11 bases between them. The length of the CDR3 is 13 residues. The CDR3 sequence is CAWSVRLADGYTF. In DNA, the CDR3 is TGTGCCTGGAGTGTGAGGTTAGCGGATGGCTACACCTTC.

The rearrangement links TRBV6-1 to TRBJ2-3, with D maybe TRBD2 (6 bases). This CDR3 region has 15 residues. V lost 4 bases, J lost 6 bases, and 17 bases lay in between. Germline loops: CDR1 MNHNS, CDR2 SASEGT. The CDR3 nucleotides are TGTGCCAGCAGTGTTGGGACTGCTTTACGGGATACGCAGTATTTT. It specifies CASSVGTALRDTQYF.

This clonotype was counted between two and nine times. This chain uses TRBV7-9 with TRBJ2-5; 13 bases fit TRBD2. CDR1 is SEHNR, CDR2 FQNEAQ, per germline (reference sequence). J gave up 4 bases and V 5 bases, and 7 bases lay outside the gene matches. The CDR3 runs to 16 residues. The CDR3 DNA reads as TGTGCCAGCAGCACGGGACTAGCGGGATATCTAGAGACCCAGTACTTC. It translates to CASSTGLAGYLETQYF.

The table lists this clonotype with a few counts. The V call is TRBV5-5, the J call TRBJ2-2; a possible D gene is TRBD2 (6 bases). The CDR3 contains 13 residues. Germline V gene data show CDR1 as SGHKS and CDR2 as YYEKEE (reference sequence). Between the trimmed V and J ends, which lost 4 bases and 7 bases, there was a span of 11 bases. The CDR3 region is CASSMRRDGELFF. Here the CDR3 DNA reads TGTGCCAGCAGCATGCGGCGGGACGGGGAGCTGTTTTTT.

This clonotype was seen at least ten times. CDR3 DNA sequence: TGTGCCAGCATGCCAAACTCCGGGCTTAACTATGGCTACACCTTC. Its translation is CASMPNSGLNYGYTF. V gene TRBV2 combines with J gene TRBJ1-2; D not resolved. Germline CDR1 SNHLY, CDR2 FYNNEI. With 7 bases removed from V and 1 base from J, the gap between germline ends came to 16 bases. The CDR3 covers 15 residues.

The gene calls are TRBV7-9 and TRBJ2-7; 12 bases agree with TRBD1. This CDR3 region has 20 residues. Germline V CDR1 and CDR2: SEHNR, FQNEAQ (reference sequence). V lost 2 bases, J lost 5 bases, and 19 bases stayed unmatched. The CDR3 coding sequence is TGTGCCAGCAGCTTAAGTTTTGTAGTAACCCACGGGACAGGGGGCCACGAGCAGTACTTC. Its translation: CASSLSFVVTHGTGGHEQYF.

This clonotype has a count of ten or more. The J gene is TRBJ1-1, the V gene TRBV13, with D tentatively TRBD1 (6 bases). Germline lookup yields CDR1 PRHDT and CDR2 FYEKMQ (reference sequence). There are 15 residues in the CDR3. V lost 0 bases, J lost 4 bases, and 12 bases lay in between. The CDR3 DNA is TGTGCCAGCAGCTTAGGAGGCAGGGGAAGCACTGAAGCTTTCTTT. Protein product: CASSLGGRGSTEAFF.

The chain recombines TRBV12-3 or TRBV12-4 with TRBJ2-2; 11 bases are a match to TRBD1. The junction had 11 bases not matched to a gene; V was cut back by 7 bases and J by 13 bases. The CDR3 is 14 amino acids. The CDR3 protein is CASTPGDRGKGLFF. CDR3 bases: TGTGCCAGCACCCCAGGGGACAGGGGGAAGGGGCTGTTTTTT.

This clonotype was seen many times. CDR3 sequence reads: CASSSTGRSGNTIYF. CDR3 in DNA: TGTGCCAGCAGTTCTACAGGGAGATCTGGAAACACCATATATTTT. The chain recombines TRBV12-3 or TRBV12-4 with TRBJ1-3; possibly TRBD1 for D (6 bases). CDR3 length: 15 amino acids. The V gene lost 4 bases and the J gene lost 1 base, with 11 bases spanning the gap.

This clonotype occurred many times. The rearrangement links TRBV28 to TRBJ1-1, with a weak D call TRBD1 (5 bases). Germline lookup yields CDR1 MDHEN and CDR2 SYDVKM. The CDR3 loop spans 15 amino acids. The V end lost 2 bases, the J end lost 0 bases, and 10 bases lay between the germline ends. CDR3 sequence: CASSLARQMNTEAFF. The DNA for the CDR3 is TGTGCCAGCAGTTTAGCTCGACAGATGAACACTGAAGCTTTCTTT.

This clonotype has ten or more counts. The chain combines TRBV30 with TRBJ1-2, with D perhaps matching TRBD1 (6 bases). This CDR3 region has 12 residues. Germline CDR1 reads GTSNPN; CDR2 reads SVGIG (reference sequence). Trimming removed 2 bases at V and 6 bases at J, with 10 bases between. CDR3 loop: CAWSLNRDGYTF. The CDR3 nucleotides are TGTGCCTGGAGTTTGAACAGGGATGGCTACACCTTC.

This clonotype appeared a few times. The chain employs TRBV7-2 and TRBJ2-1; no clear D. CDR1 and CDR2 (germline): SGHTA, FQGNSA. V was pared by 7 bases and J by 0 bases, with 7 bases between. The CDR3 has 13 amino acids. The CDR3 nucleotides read TGTGCCAGCAAACTCGGCTCCTACAATGAGCAGTTCTTC. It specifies CASKLGSYNEQFF. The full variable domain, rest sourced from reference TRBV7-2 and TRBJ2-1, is GAGVSQSPSNKVTEKGKDVELRCDPISGHTALYWYRQSLGQGLEFLIYFQGNSAPDKSGLPSDRFSAERTGGSVSTLTIQRTQQEDSAVYLCASKLGSYNEQFFGPGTRLTVL.

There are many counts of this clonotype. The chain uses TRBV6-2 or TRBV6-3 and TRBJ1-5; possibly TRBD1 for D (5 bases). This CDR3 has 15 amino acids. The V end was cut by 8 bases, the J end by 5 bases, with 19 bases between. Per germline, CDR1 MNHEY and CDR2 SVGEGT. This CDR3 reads CASLSGHRGHQPQHF. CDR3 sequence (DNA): TGTGCCAGCCTTTCAGGGCACCGAGGTCATCAGCCCCAGCATTTT.

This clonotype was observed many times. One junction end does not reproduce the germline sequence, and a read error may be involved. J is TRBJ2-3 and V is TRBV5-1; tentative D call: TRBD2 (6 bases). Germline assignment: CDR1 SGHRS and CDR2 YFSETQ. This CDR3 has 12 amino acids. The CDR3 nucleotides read TGTGCCAGCAGGCGGGACACAGATACGCAGTATTTT. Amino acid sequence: CASRRDTDTQYF.

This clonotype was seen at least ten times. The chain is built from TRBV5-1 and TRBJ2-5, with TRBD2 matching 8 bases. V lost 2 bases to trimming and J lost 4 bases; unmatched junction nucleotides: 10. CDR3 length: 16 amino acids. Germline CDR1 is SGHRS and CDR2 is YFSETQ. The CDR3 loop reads CASSFGGRIDRETQYF. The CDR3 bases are TGCGCCAGCAGCTTCGGCGGGAGGATAGATCGAGAGACCCAGTACTTC.

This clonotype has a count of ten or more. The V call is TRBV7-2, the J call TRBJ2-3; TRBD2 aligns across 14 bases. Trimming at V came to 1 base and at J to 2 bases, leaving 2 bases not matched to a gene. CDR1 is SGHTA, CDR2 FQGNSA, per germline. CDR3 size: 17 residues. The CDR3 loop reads CASSLGTSGRFTDTQYF. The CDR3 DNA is TGTGCCAGCAGCTTAGGGACTAGCGGGAGGTTCACAGATACGCAGTATTTT.

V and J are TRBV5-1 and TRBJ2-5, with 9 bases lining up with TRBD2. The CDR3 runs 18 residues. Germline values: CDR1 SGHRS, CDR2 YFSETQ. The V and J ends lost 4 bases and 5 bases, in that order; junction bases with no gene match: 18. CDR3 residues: CASSQSRLAATGRETQYF. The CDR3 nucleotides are TGCGCCAGCAGCCAAAGCCGACTAGCGGCCACGGGGCGGGAGACCCAGTACTTC.

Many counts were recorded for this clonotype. This chain's CDR3 is CASSDHRDRINYEQYF. The CDR3 nucleotides are TGTGCCAGCAGTGACCACCGGGACAGGATCAACTACGAGCAGTACTTC. The chain carries TRBV28 and TRBJ2-7, with 8 bases identical to TRBD1. The length of the CDR3 is 16 residues. The V segment lost 5 bases and the J segment 3 bases; nucleotides outside the gene matches: 12. Germline V gives CDR1 MDHEN, CDR2 SYDVKM.

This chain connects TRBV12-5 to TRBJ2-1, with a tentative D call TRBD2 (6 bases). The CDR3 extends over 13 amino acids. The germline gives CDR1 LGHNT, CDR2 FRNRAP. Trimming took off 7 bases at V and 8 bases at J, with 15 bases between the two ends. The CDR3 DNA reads TGTGCTAGTGCCAGTACACTAGCACATGAGCAGTTCTTC. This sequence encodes CASASTLAHEQFF.

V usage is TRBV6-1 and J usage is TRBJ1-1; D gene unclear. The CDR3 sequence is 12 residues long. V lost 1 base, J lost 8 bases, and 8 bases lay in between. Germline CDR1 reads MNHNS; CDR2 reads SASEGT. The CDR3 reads CASSEGVPEAFF. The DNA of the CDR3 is TGTGCCAGCAGTGAAGGCGTGCCAGAAGCTTTCTTT.